The 8 T cell receptor beta chains below all came from one sample that was sequenced in a study of blood T cell repertoires in COVID-19. Repertoires were generated with immunoSEQ multiplex PCR, while TCRdb's copy carries only in-frame clones and drops some. Among some 300,000 clones listed, 85% to 90% were seen once. Sample: PBMCs or T cells enriched from blood (not recorded which). Receptors were obtained from a man younger than 45 who had recovered from COVID-19.

The rearrangement joins TRBV11-2 to TRBJ1-3; 8 nucleotides match TRBD1. V gave up 5 bases and J gave up 4 bases; unmatched junction bases: 4. Germline V lookup: CDR1 SGHAT, CDR2 FQNNGV. The CDR3 is made up of 14 amino acids. CDR3 sequence reads: CASSLRTGGNTIYF. The CDR3 DNA is TGTGCCAGCAGCCTTAGGACAGGGGGAAACACCATATATTTT.

Here the CDR3 reads CASSFPGSNSPLHF. As DNA, the CDR3 is TGTGCCAGCAGCTTCCCAGGGTCGAATTCACCCCTCCACTTT. The V gene is TRBV9, the J gene TRBJ1-6, with D possibly matching TRBD1 (5 bases). The V gene lost 4 bases and the J gene lost 7 bases, with 12 bases spanning the gap. The germline V gene encodes CDR1 SGDLS and CDR2 YYNGEE. The CDR3 has 14 residues.

The genes are TRBV6-2 or TRBV6-3 and TRBJ1-5; the match to TRBD1 covers 9 bases. Germline CDR1 MNHEY, CDR2 SVGEGT. V shed 6 bases and J 4 bases; nucleotides not matched to a gene: 4. The CDR3 runs 14 residues. The CDR3 protein is CASSLDRGNQPQHF. For the CDR3, the DNA is TGTGCCAGCAGCTTGGACAGGGGAAATCAGCCCCAGCATTTT.

The rearrangement links TRBV18 to TRBJ2-7; TRBD2 aligns across 8 bases. The V segment lost 2 bases and the J segment 5 bases; nucleotides outside the gene matches: 5. The germline V gene encodes CDR1 KGHSH and CDR2 LQKENI. The CDR3 has 14 residues. The CDR3 reads CASSPAGGGHEQYF. CDR3 in DNA: TGTGCCAGCTCACCAGCGGGAGGTGGCCACGAGCAGTACTTC.

The rearrangement links TRBV2 to TRBJ1-5, with 8 bases lining up with TRBD1. The germline V gene has CDR1 SNHLY and CDR2 FYNNEI. The V segment lost 6 bases and the J segment 5 bases; nucleotides outside the gene matches: 6. The length of the CDR3 is 14 residues. The CDR3 coding sequence is TGTGCCAGCAGCCTTCCAGGGGGCGATCAGCCCCAGCATTTT. It encodes CASSLPGGDQPQHF.

This clone was seen many times. CDR3 in amino acids: CSVGRSEYEQYF. The CDR3 bases are TGCAGCGTTGGCCGCTCTGAGTACGAGCAGTACTTC. The V call is TRBV29-1, the J call TRBJ2-7, with D uncertain. The length of the CDR3 is 12 residues. Trimming removed 4 bases from V and 4 bases from J, with 11 bases in between. CDR1 is SQVTM, CDR2 ANQGSEA, per germline.

This chain joins TRBV5-4 and TRBJ1-1; D gene uncertain. Germline CDR1 SGHNT, CDR2 YYREEE (reference sequence). The ends were cut back, 1 base at V and 7 bases at J, with 11 bases in the middle. CDR3 size: 13 residues. As DNA, the CDR3 is TGTGCCAGCAGCTTGTTTGTAGGCGGTGAAGCTTTCTTT. Residues: CASSLFVGGEAFF.

The chain couples TRBV3-1 (or the pseudogene TRBV3-2) to TRBJ2-5; TRBD1 aligns across 12 bases. Germline assignment: CDR1 LGHDT and CDR2 YNNKEL (reference sequence). V was clipped by 4 bases and J by 5 bases; unmatched bases: 2. The CDR3 length is 14 residues. The CDR3 coding sequence is TGTGCCAGCAGCCCCGGGACAGGGGGCGAGACCCAGTACTTC. This gives the protein CASSPGTGGETQYF.